These 14 T cell receptor beta chains originate from one sample sequenced in a study of T cells in tumors after PD-1 blockade. Data came from immunoSEQ multiplex PCR; TCRdb stores just in-frame clones and leaves some out. The table lists approximately 63,000 clones, 74% of them singletons. The sequencing used PBMCs, collected after anti-PD-1 treatment. These receptors came from a human donor with basal cell carcinoma.

The chain employs TRBV19 and TRBJ2-2, with no clear D. Deletions cut 3 bases from V and 3 bases from J, with 8 bases between. Germline values: CDR1 LNHDA, CDR2 SQIVND (reference sequence). The length of the CDR3 is 14 residues. DNA for the CDR3: TGTGCCAGTAGTATCTACAGAGACACCGGGGAGCTGTTTTTT. Translated: CASSIYRDTGELFF.

Worth noting for this clone: Additional DNA sequences in this sample encode the identical CDR3. This chain links TRBV6-4 with TRBJ2-3; TRBD2 matches 14 bases. V shed 4 bases, J shed 3 bases, and the junction held 0 bases outside the gene matches. Per the germline V gene, CDR1 is MRHNA and CDR2 is SNTAGT. The CDR3 has 15 residues. The CDR3 nucleotides read TGTGCCAGCAGTGGGACTAGCGGGGGGACAGATACGCAGTATTTT. This gives the protein CASSGTSGGTDTQYF.

This chain uses TRBV19 with TRBJ1-1; D possibly corresponds to TRBD1 (6 bases). The CDR3 extends over 14 amino acids. V lost 5 bases, J lost 4 bases, and 14 bases lay in between. Germline V gives CDR1 LNHDA, CDR2 SQIVND (reference sequence). The CDR3 DNA is TGTGCCAGTAGTTTCCAAACAGGGCCCACTGAAGCTTTCTTT. Translation gives CASSFQTGPTEAFF.

V is TRBV30 and J is TRBJ2-2, with no clear D. Trimming removed 0 bases at V and 4 bases at J, with 9 bases between. Germline V gene lookup returns CDR1 GTSNPN and CDR2 SVGIG (reference sequence). The CDR3 extends over 14 amino acids. The CDR3 region has the DNA TGTGCCTGGAGTGTAGTGGATTTCACCGGGGAGCTGTTTTTT. This codes for CAWSVVDFTGELFF.

V and J are TRBV30 and TRBJ1-1, with a possible D match to TRBD1 (5 bases). Trimming left V 4 bases short and J 7 bases short, with 19 bases between. CDR3 length: 14 residues. The germline CDR1 and CDR2 sequences are GTSNPN and SVGIG (reference sequence). The CDR3 coding sequence is TGTGCCTGGATTGGTTTCGAGGGGATGGGTGAAGCTTTCTTT. It yields the protein CAWIGFEGMGEAFF.

The rearrangement joins TRBV12-3 or TRBV12-4 to TRBJ1-1; D gene ambiguous. This CDR3 has 12 amino acids. The germline V and J ends were trimmed by 1 base and 5 bases, with 5 bases remaining between them. This chain's CDR3 is CASSLVGTEAFF. The CDR3 bases are TGTGCCAGCAGTTTAGTCGGAACTGAAGCTTTCTTT.

The chain recombines TRBV10-3 with TRBJ1-6, with TRBD1 matching over 12 bases. The germline gives CDR1 ENHRY, CDR2 SYGVKD. The length of the CDR3 is 16 residues. V trimming: 3 bases; J trimming: 9 bases; junction bases outside the gene matches: 6. The CDR3 DNA follows: TGTGCCATCAGTGAAGGGACAGGGGGCTTTCGTTCACCCCTCCACTTT. Its protein product is CAISEGTGGFRSPLHF.

The chain has TRBV5-6 and TRBJ1-1; D not resolved. V gave up 1 base and J gave up 10 bases, with 11 bases separating them. This CDR3 is 12 amino acids long. Germline lookup yields CDR1 SGHDT and CDR2 YYEEEE. This CDR3 reads CASSLFGNRAFF. CDR3 bases: TGTGCCAGCAGCTTGTTTGGAAATAGAGCTTTCTTT.

The chain combines TRBV30 with TRBJ2-2, with 10 bases aligning to TRBD1. After removal of 3 bases from V and 5 bases from J, the junction contained 3 bases not matched to a gene. Germline CDR1 GTSNPN, CDR2 SVGIG (reference sequence). This CDR3 is 14 amino acids long. CDR3 in amino acids: CAWRRDRGTGELFF. The DNA for the CDR3 is TGTGCCTGGAGAAGGGACAGGGGAACCGGGGAGCTGTTTTTT.

The CDR3 DNA is TGTGCCAGCAGCTTATCTGTTAGCAATCAGCCCCAGCATTTT. This sequence encodes CASSLSVSNQPQHF. This chain joins TRBV7-8 and TRBJ1-5, with D hard to call. CDR1 is SGHVS and CDR2 is FQNEAQ in the germline V gene. Trimming shortened V by 2 bases and J by 0 bases, and 5 bases separated the two germline ends. This CDR3 has 14 amino acids.

The chain recombines TRBV4-1 with TRBJ1-4; unclear D gene. CDR3 length: 16 amino acids. CDR1 and CDR2 (germline): MGHRA, YSYEKL. V lost 1 base and J 4 bases, leaving 13 bases between the germline ends. The chain's CDR3 is CASSQVGFAVNEKLFF. CDR3 nucleotide sequence: TGCGCCAGCAGCCAAGTCGGCTTTGCAGTTAATGAAAAACTGTTTTTT.

The CDR3 coding sequence is TGTGCCAGCAGCATTGGGGAAACAGGGGGCGCGAGGGGCTACACCTTC. Its protein is CASSIGETGGARGYTF. The rearrangement joins TRBV7-7 to TRBJ1-2, with 9 bases that match TRBD1. The CDR3 totals 16 residues. The trim removed 5 bases at V and 8 bases at J, leaving 15 bases unmatched. CDR1 and CDR2 from the germline V gene are SSHAT and FNYEAQ (reference sequence).

This chain connects TRBV2 to TRBJ1-3; the D is unclear. From germline, CDR1 is SNHLY and CDR2 FYNNEI. Trimming left V 2 bases short and J 3 bases short, with 8 bases between. The CDR3 totals 14 residues. DNA of the CDR3: TGTGCCAGCAGTGAAACGGTTCGTGGAAACACCATATATTTT. Translated, it gives CASSETVRGNTIYF. The complete variable domain, with remaining parts taken from reference TRBV2 and TRBJ1-3, reads EPEVTQTPSHQVTQMGQEVILRCVPISNHLYFYWYRQILGQKVEFLVSFYNNEISEKSEIFDDQFSVERPDGSNFTLKIRSTKLEDSAMYFCASSETVRGNTIYFGEGSWLTVV.

A few counts support this clone. Other DNA sequences from this sample encode an identical CDR3 as well. This chain connects TRBV3-1 (or the pseudogene TRBV3-2) to TRBJ2-7; D unclear. This CDR3 has 12 residues. The V gene's germline CDR1 is LGHDT and CDR2 YNNKEL (reference sequence). The germline V and J ends were trimmed by 0 bases and 5 bases, with 5 bases remaining between them. CDR3 amino acids: CASSQDLDEQYF. For the CDR3, the DNA is TGTGCCAGCAGCCAAGATTTAGACGAGCAGTACTTC.